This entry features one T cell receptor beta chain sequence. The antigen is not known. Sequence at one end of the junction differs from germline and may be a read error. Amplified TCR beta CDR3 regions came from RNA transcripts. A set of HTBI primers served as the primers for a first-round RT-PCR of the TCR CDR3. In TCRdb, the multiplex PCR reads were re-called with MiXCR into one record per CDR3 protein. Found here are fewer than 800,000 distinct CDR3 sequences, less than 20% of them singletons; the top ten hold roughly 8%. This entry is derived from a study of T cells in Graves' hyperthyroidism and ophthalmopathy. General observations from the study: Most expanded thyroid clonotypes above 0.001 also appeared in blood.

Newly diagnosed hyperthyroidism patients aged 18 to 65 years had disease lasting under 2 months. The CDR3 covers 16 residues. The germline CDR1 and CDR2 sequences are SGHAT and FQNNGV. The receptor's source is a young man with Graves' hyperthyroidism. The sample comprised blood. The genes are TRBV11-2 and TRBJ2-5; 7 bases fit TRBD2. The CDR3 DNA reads TGTGCCAGCAGCTTAGATCTCGGGAGGTACCAAGGGACCCAGTACTTC. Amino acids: CASSLDLGRYQGTQYF.